Each of the 19 T cell receptor beta chains below was sequenced from the same sample in a study of blood T cell repertoires in COVID-19. TCRdb's copy holds only in-frame clones and misses some; the assay was immunoSEQ multiplex PCR. The data show around 330,000 clones, around nine tenths seen once. Specimen: PBMCs or T cells enriched from blood (not recorded which). The receptors here all came from a man aged 55 to 70 who had recovered from COVID-19.

This clone showed up just once. The chain employs TRBV7-4 and TRBJ1-2; 10 nucleotides line up with TRBD1. The CDR3 is 19 amino acids. Germline V gives CDR1 SGHVT, CDR2 SQSDAQ. J lost 7 bases, V lost 4 bases, and 21 bases had no gene match. CDR3 bases: TGTGCCAGCAGCTACCGGGACAGGGGAATGCATGGGCCGAGGGGTGGCTACACCTTC. Translated, it gives CASSYRDRGMHGPRGGYTF.

The rearrangement links TRBV19 to TRBJ1-1; perhaps TRBD1 as D (5 bases). Trimming left V 4 bases short and J 3 bases short, with 9 bases between. The germline gives CDR1 LNHDA, CDR2 SQIVND (reference sequence). This CDR3 spans 13 amino acids. CDR3 in DNA: TGTGCCAGTAGTAAACAGGTATACACTGAAGCTTTCTTT. The encoded protein is CASSKQVYTEAFF.

This clone was found once. The V call is TRBV29-1, the J call TRBJ2-7, with 11 bases identical to TRBD1. V shed 6 bases, J shed 5 bases, and the junction held 3 bases outside the gene matches. The CDR3 is 12 amino acids. CDR1 is SQVTM and CDR2 is ANQGSEA in the germline V gene. CDR3 DNA sequence: TGCAGCGTGGGACAGGGGGAAGACGAGCAGTACTTC. This sequence encodes CSVGQGEDEQYF.

V gene TRBV5-6 combines with J gene TRBJ2-7; 7 nucleotides align to TRBD1. There are 13 residues in the CDR3. V lost 5 bases, J lost 2 bases, and 4 bases stayed unmatched. Germline V lookup: CDR1 SGHDT, CDR2 YYEEEE. The CDR3 here is CASSFQGAYEQYF. For the CDR3, the DNA is TGTGCCAGCAGTTTTCAGGGGGCCTACGAGCAGTACTTC. The complete variable domain, with remaining parts taken from reference TRBV5-6 and TRBJ2-7, reads DAGVTQSPTHLIKTRGQQVTLRCSPKSGHDTVSWYQQALGQGPQFIFQYYEEEERQRGNFPDRFSGHQFPNYSSELNVNALLLGDSALYLCASSFQGAYEQYFGPGTRLTVT.

The chain carries TRBV23-1 and TRBJ1-5; 7 bases are shared with TRBD1. TRBV23-1 is identified as an open reading frame with a role that is uncertain. J gave up 0 bases and V 6 bases, and 17 bases lay outside the gene matches. The CDR3 runs 19 residues. CDR3 DNA sequence: TGCGCCAGCAGCCCTACGGACAGGTCGATACTTTATAGCAATCAGCCCCAGCATTTT. Translating gives CASSPTDRSILYSNQPQHF.

V is TRBV10-2 and J is TRBJ2-1; the D is unclear. Germline CDR1 and CDR2: WSHSY and SAAADI. This CDR3 region has 11 residues. Trimming took off 6 bases at V and 9 bases at J, with 9 bases between the two ends. The CDR3 sequence is CASRVGFEQFF. DNA for the CDR3: TGCGCCAGCAGGGTGGGCTTTGAGCAGTTCTTC.

This chain uses TRBV6-1 with TRBJ1-6; weak D call: TRBD1 (5 bases). Germline V gene lookup returns CDR1 MNHNS and CDR2 SASEGT. Between the trimmed V and J ends, which lost 3 bases and 6 bases, there was a span of 12 bases. This CDR3 is 15 amino acids long. This CDR3 reads CASSEAQGVNSPLHF. CDR3 sequence (DNA): TGTGCCAGCAGTGAGGCCCAGGGTGTTAATTCACCCCTCCACTTT.

V gene TRBV7-8 combines with J gene TRBJ2-1; the D gene is possibly TRBD1 (6 bases). The V and J ends lost 5 bases and 7 bases respectively, with 21 bases between them. CDR3 length equals 16 residues. Germline CDR1 is SGHVS and CDR2 is FQNEAQ. The CDR3 loop reads CASSRDRFTSGNEQFF. CDR3 nucleotide sequence: TGTGCCAGCAGCAGAGACAGGTTTACCAGTGGGAATGAGCAGTTCTTC.

This chain connects TRBV19 to TRBJ1-4, with D tentatively TRBD1 (5 bases). Germline CDR1 and CDR2: LNHDA and SQIVND (reference sequence). V was pared by 7 bases and J by 4 bases, with 13 bases between. CDR3 length: 14 amino acids. Here the CDR3 DNA reads TGTGCCAGTAAATTAGGACACATTAATGAAAAACTGTTTTTT. Translation: CASKLGHINEKLFF.

The chain recombines TRBV7-8 with TRBJ2-7, with 10 bases fitting TRBD2. Germline CDR1 is SGHVS and CDR2 is FQNEAQ. The CDR3 covers 14 residues. Trimming removed 5 bases from V and 7 bases from J; junction bases left unmatched: 8. The CDR3 is CASSLSSGGGEQYF. In DNA form, the CDR3 reads TGTGCCAGCAGCCTATCCAGCGGGGGGGGAGAGCAGTACTTC.

The rearrangement joins TRBV7-2 to TRBJ1-1, with D uncertain. Trimming shortened V by 2 bases and J by 6 bases, and 13 bases separated the two germline ends. The CDR3 loop spans 14 amino acids. Germline values: CDR1 SGHTA, CDR2 FQGNSA. This CDR3 is CASSLRGSVPEAFF. As DNA, the CDR3 is TGTGCCAGCAGCTTACGGGGATCGGTCCCTGAAGCTTTCTTT.

The rearrangement uses TRBV7-9 and TRBJ1-1; 7 bases agree with TRBD1. The length of the CDR3 is 15 residues. Per the germline V gene, CDR1 is SEHNR and CDR2 is FQNEAQ (reference sequence). V gave up 5 bases and J gave up 1 base; unmatched junction bases: 7. CDR3 DNA: TGTGCCAGCAGCCCGTCGACAGGGCCGAACACTGAAGCTTTCTTT. It yields the protein CASSPSTGPNTEAFF.

As regards this clone: Other DNA sequences of this sample code for an identical CDR3. The chain links TRBV9 to TRBJ1-5; no definite D call. There are 13 residues in the CDR3. V was pared by 0 bases and J by 6 bases, with 7 bases between. Germline lookup yields CDR1 SGDLS and CDR2 YYNGEE. CDR3 nucleotides: TGTGCCAGCAGCGTAGCACCGAGTCAGCCCCAGCATTTT. Amino acid sequence: CASSVAPSQPQHF.

This clone was counted a few times. This chain connects TRBV6-1 to TRBJ2-7, with TRBD2 identical over 8 bases. The germline CDR1 and CDR2 sequences are MNHNS and SASEGT. There are 18 residues in the CDR3. Losses at the gene ends were 2 bases for V and 0 bases for J; bases not matched to a gene: 12. The CDR3 nucleotides are TGTGCCAGCAGTGAAAACTTTTTGTGGAGCGGGAGCTCCTACGAGCAGTACTTC. Amino acids: CASSENFLWSGSSYEQYF.

V gene TRBV24-1 combines with J gene TRBJ2-5, with 11 bases fitting TRBD2. The V gene's germline CDR1 is KGHDR and CDR2 SFDVKD. The CDR3 is made up of 18 amino acids. The V and J ends lost 3 bases and 5 bases, in that order; junction bases with no gene match: 13. The CDR3 DNA reads TGTGCCACCAGTGATGGTTTACTAGCGGGAGCCACCGGGGAGACCCAGTACTTC. Translating gives CATSDGLLAGATGETQYF.

The rearrangement links TRBV7-9 to TRBJ1-1; D is perhaps TRBD1 (5 bases). The ends were cut back, 0 bases at V and 5 bases at J, with 13 bases in the middle. CDR3 size: 15 residues. CDR1 and CDR2 (germline): SEHNR, FQNEAQ (reference sequence). CDR3 in amino acids: CASSLAEVGGTEAFF. The CDR3, as DNA: TGTGCCAGCAGCTTAGCCGAGGTCGGGGGGACTGAAGCTTTCTTT. The full variable domain, its missing parts supplied by reference TRBV7-9 and TRBJ1-1, is DTGVSQNPRHKITKRGQNVTFRCDPISEHNRLYWYRQTLGQGPEFLTYFQNEAQLEKSRLLSDRFSAERPKGSFSTLEIQRTEQGDSAMYLCASSLAEVGGTEAFFGQGTRLTVV.

The CDR3 nucleotides read TGTGCCAGCAGCCCCATAGACAGAAACACTGAAGCTTTCTTT. This encodes CASSPIDRNTEAFF. V is TRBV11-1 and J is TRBJ1-1; a possible D gene is TRBD1 (5 bases). The CDR3 is 14 residues long. Germline lookup yields CDR1 SGHAT and CDR2 FQDESV (reference sequence). Trimming left V 5 bases short and J 2 bases short, with 12 bases between. Based on the CDR3 plus reference TRBV11-1 and TRBJ1-1, the full variable domain is EAEVAQSPRYKITEKSQAVAFWCDPISGHATLYWYRQILGQGPELLVQFQDESVVDDSQLPKDRFSAERLKGVDSTLKIQPAELGDSAMYLCASSPIDRNTEAFFGQGTRLTVV.

CDR3 loop: CASSLGHYGYTF. CDR3 nucleotides: TGTGCCAGCAGTCTAGGACATTATGGCTACACCTTC. The rearrangement uses TRBV12-3 or TRBV12-4 and TRBJ1-2; possible D gene TRBD1, 5 bases. The CDR3 runs to 12 residues. The V and J ends lost 5 bases and 5 bases respectively, with 9 bases between them.

The chain has TRBV4-3 and TRBJ1-1; a weak D match, TRBD1 (6 bases). The CDR3 runs 14 residues. Germline V CDR1 and CDR2: LGHNA, YSLEER. V lost 0 bases to trimming and J lost 11 bases, with 16 bases between them. The CDR3 sequence is CASSQESAGAKAFF. Written as DNA, the CDR3 is TGCGCCAGCAGCCAAGAGTCTGCAGGGGCGAAGGCTTTCTTT.